These T cell receptor beta chains were read from a single sample in a study of cytomegalovirus exposure and HLA in healthy donors. The method was immunoSEQ multiplex PCR; TCRdb's version includes in-frame clones alone and lacks a portion of them. Found here are 200,000 to 250,000 clones, about 86% of them singletons; the top ten hold less than 9%. Input material: PBMCs. The receptors derive from a woman aged 55-70 years in good health and CMV-seropositive. The CDR3 runs from the conserved cysteine through the conserved F or W. The D gene is left open where the match is weak. Size values are once, few and many counts, or a class for expanded clones, and some rows have none.

abundance	j_gene	d_gene	v_gene	CDR3nt	CDR3aa
-	TRBJ2-1	-	TRBV5-6	TGTGCCAGCAGCCTCCCCTACAATGAGCAGTTCTTC	CASSLPYNEQFF
-	TRBJ1-1	TRBD1	TRBV5-4	TGTGCCAGCAGCCTACCTCCAGGGGGGAACACTGAAGCTTTCTTT	CASSLPPGGNTEAFF
few	TRBJ1-2	-	TRBV28	TGTGCCAGCAGTACCGGGTCACTCGGCTACACCTTC	CASSTGSLGYTF
-	TRBJ2-7	-	TRBV7-2	TGTGCCAGCAGCAAGTCCGGGATGACCTACGAGCAGTACTTC	CASSKSGMTYEQYF
-	TRBJ2-3	-	TRBV6-1	TGTGCCAGCAATTGGGCTGGAGGAGTAGATACGCAGTATTTT	CASNWAGGVDTQYF
-	TRBJ2-1	TRBD2	TRBV27	TGTGCCAGCAGTCCCATAGCGGGAGGATACAATGAGCAGTTCTTC	CASSPIAGGYNEQFF
-	TRBJ2-3	TRBD1	TRBV4-1	TGCGCCAGCAGCCATTACTTGCAGACAGGGGGGACAGATACGCAGTATTTT	CASSHYLQTGGTDTQYF
-	TRBJ2-1	TRBD2	TRBV6-5	TGTGCCAGCAGCATGGGGGGGAATGAGCAGTTCTTC	CASSMGGNEQFF
-	TRBJ2-1	-	TRBV5-1	TGCGCCAGCAGCTCTCGACTTCCAAGCAATGAGCAGTTCTTC	CASSSRLPSNEQFF
-	TRBJ1-2	TRBD1	TRBV19	TGTGCCAGTACCACCGGGACAGGTACCTATGGCTACACCTTC	CASTTGTGTYGYTF
few	TRBJ2-1	-	TRBV10-1	TGCGCCAGCAGTGATGAGGGAAGTCTCGATGAGCAGTTCTTC	CASSDEGSLDEQFF
-	TRBJ2-1	TRBD2	TRBV5-1	TGCGCCAGCAGAACGGGGCCGGGACTAGAGACGGGTGAGCAGTTCTTC	CASRTGPGLETGEQFF
-	TRBJ2-7	TRBD1	TRBV28	TGTGCCAGCAGCGTCGAAACAGGGGGCTATCGACGTCGAGGGTACGAGCAGTACTTC	CASSVETGGYRRRGYEQYF
-	TRBJ1-2	-	TRBV12-5	TGTGCTAGTGGTCCCGGGATCTCTGGGTCCTACACCTTC	CASGPGISGSYTF
-	TRBJ2-7	TRBD2	TRBV6-5	TGTGCCAGCAGCGATCCCGGGACTAGCGGGAACGAGCAGTACTTC	CASSDPGTSGNEQYF
-	TRBJ2-3	TRBD1	TRBV10-3	TGTGCCATCAGTGAGTCACAGGGGACGACAAGCACAGATACGCAGTATTTT	CAISESQGTTSTDTQYF
-	TRBJ2-3	-	TRBV21-1	TGTGCCAGCAGCAAATCCGGGACTAGCGGGACGTGTCCAGATACGCAGTATTTT	CASSKSGTSGTCPDTQYF
-	TRBJ1-2	TRBD1	TRBV25-1	TGTGCCAGCAGTTGGACAGGGAACTATGGCTACACCTTC	CASSWTGNYGYTF
-	TRBJ1-5	-	TRBV5-8	TGTGCCAGCAGCTCATATTACAAGCCCCAGCATTTT	CASSSYYKPQHF
-	TRBJ1-5	-	TRBV19	TGTGCCAGTAACTTCGGGATTGAGGGCAGTTTTCATCAGCCCCAGCATTTT	CASNFGIEGSFHQPQHF
-	TRBJ1-4	-	TRBV19	TGTGCCAGTAGTGGGCAGGGTTTTGAAAAACTGTTTTTT	CASSGQGFEKLFF
-	TRBJ2-1	-	TRBV5-4	TGTGCCAGCAGCTGGGCCTCCTACAATGAGCAGTTCTTC	CASSWASYNEQFF
-	TRBJ2-5	-	TRBV5-1	TGCGCCAGCAGCTTGGCCCTTTCTCCGCAAGAGACCCAGTACTTC	CASSLALSPQETQYF
-	TRBJ2-3	TRBD2	TRBV9	TGTGCCAGCAGCGGAAGCGGGAGGCGCACAGATACGCAGTATTTT	CASSGSGRRTDTQYF
-	TRBJ2-3	TRBD2	TRBV5-4	TGTGCCAGCAGCTCCCCCACTAGCGGGAGGGCCGGAGATACGCAGTATTTT	CASSSPTSGRAGDTQYF
-	TRBJ1-1	-	TRBV5-1	TGCGCCAGCTCTGGCCTTAACACTGAAGCTTTCTTT	CASSGLNTEAFF
-	TRBJ2-7	-	TRBV6-5	TGTGCCAGCAGAGGGGTCTACCTTTGGGGCGAGCAGTACTTC	CASRGVYLWGEQYF
-	TRBJ2-3	-	TRBV29-1	TGCAGCGCGGCGGAGGGCACAGATACGCAGTATTTT	CSAAEGTDTQYF
-	TRBJ2-7	-	TRBV6-1	TGTGCCAGCAGTAACAACCGGGCCTACGAGCAGTACTTC	CASSNNRAYEQYF
-	TRBJ2-3	TRBD2	TRBV2	TGTGCCAGCAGTGATGGGACTAGCGACGGAGATACGCAGTATTTT	CASSDGTSDGDTQYF
-	TRBJ2-5	TRBD2	TRBV10-3	TGTGCCATCAGTGGGGGGACTAGCGGGAGGGAGACCCAGTACTTC	CAISGGTSGRETQYF
-	TRBJ2-1	-	TRBV7-8	TGTGCCAGCAGCTTCGGGAATGAGCAGTTCTTC	CASSFGNEQFF
-	TRBJ1-1	TRBD1	TRBV7-9	TGTGCCAGCAGCCAGTCAGGGGGGAACACTGAAGCTTTCTTT	CASSQSGGNTEAFF
-	TRBJ1-3	-	TRBV5-1	TGCGCCAGCAGCTTACTTGACAGCTCTGGAAACACCATATATTTT	CASSLLDSSGNTIYF
-	TRBJ2-1	TRBD1	TRBV6-6	TGTGCCAGCAGTTACCGTTCACAGGGGGGAAACAATGAGCAGTTCTTC	CASSYRSQGGNNEQFF
-	TRBJ2-5	TRBD2	TRBV6-1	TGTGCCAGCAGAAGCCGGGCTAGCGGGAAAGAGACCCAGTACTTC	CASRSRASGKETQYF
-	TRBJ1-1	TRBD1	TRBV14	TGTGCCAGCAGCCTCCTGGACAGGGGAGGTGAAGCTTTCTTT	CASSLLDRGGEAFF
few	TRBJ1-2	TRBD1	TRBV10-3	TGTGCCACTGCCCCCGGGACAGGGAATAACTATGGCTACACCTTC	CATAPGTGNNYGYTF
-	TRBJ1-1	TRBD1	TRBV7-9	TGTTCCAGCAGCTTACAGGGGGCTTGGACTGAAGCTTTCTTT	CSSSLQGAWTEAFF
few	TRBJ1-1	TRBD1	TRBV19	TGTGCCAGTAGTATAACAGGGGTGAACACTGAAGCTTTCTTT	CASSITGVNTEAFF
-	TRBJ1-2	TRBD1	TRBV30	TGTGCCTGGAATCGTGACAGGGCTTATGGCTACACCTTC	CAWNRDRAYGYTF
few	TRBJ1-2	TRBD1	TRBV6-5	TGTGCCAGCAGCAACCAGGGGGGATATGGCTACACCTTC	CASSNQGGYGYTF
-	TRBJ2-5	-	TRBV9	TGTGCCAGCAGCGTAGCGGCAGCGTACCAAGAGACCCAGTACTTC	CASSVAAAYQETQYF
-	TRBJ1-1	-	TRBV15	TGTGCCACCAGCAGAGGGGCAGGGTTGAGCACTGAAGCTTTCTTT	CATSRGAGLSTEAFF
once	TRBJ1-1	-	TRBV30	TGTGCCTGGAGAGGGGCTGGGGCTTTCTTT	CAWRGAGAFF